These 13 T cell receptor beta chains were sequenced from one sample in a study of response to subunit inactivated influenza vaccine. TCRdb redid the calling of the RT-PCR reads with MiXCR, one entry per CDR3 protein. The sample carries approximately 730,000 distinct CDR3 sequences, around 13% recorded once. Specimen: PBMCs from blood, collected 14 to 15 days before vaccination. These receptors all stem from a man aged 45-60 years who received an inactivated influenza vaccine.

The chain joins TRBV20-1 to TRBJ2-7; tentative D call: TRBD2 (6 bases). CDR1 and CDR2 (germline): DFQATT, SNEGSKA (reference sequence). The CDR3 contains 15 residues. Trimming removed 2 bases from V and 6 bases from J, with 20 bases in between. The CDR3 is CSARIPGSTFGEQYF. In DNA form, the CDR3 reads TGCAGTGCTAGAATCCCCGGGAGTACCTTCGGCGAGCAGTACTTC.

This clonotype appeared many times. The V gene is TRBV6-2 or TRBV6-3, the J gene TRBJ2-2; no firm D call. V lost 2 bases to trimming and J lost 8 bases, with 9 bases between them. Germline V gene sequence: CDR1 MNHEY, CDR2 SVGEGT. The CDR3 consists of 13 residues. CDR3 loop: CASSYLLEGELFF. For the CDR3, the DNA is TGTGCCAGCAGTTACCTTTTGGAAGGGGAGCTGTTTTTT.

This clonotype was seen a few times. The chain combines TRBV20-1 with TRBJ2-5; 8 positions agree with TRBD2. CDR3 length equals 13 residues. V lost 4 bases to trimming and J lost 1 base; unmatched junction nucleotides: 2. Germline V gene lookup returns CDR1 DFQATT and CDR2 SNEGSKA (reference sequence). CDR3 nucleotide sequence: TGCAGTGCTACTACTAGCGGCCAAGAGACCCAGTACTTC. Protein sequence: CSATTSGQETQYF.

The chain uses TRBV23-1 and TRBJ2-7; tentative D call: TRBD1 (5 bases). TRBV23-1 is an ORF, and what it does is uncertain. Trimming took 3 bases from V and 0 from J, leaving 18 bases between them. The CDR3 runs 17 residues. Here the CDR3 DNA reads TGCGCCAGCAGTCAGTCGTTCGATGACAGCTCCTCCTACGAGCAGTACTTC. Its translation: CASSQSFDDSSSYEQYF.

This clonotype was observed many times. This chain joins TRBV10-3 and TRBJ2-7; D call uncertain. The CDR3 covers 11 residues. The germline CDR1 and CDR2 sequences are ENHRY and SYGVKD. V lost 8 bases and J lost 0, with 5 bases in between. This chain's CDR3 is CAISPSYEQYF. DNA of the CDR3: TGTGCCATCTCACCCTCCTACGAGCAGTACTTC.

The chain recombines TRBV6-1 with TRBJ1-2; D ambiguous. Germline CDR1 is MNHNS and CDR2 is SASEGT. CDR3 length: 14 amino acids. The V and J ends lost 0 bases and 4 bases respectively, with 9 bases between them. The CDR3 spells CASSEASGGYGYTF. The CDR3 DNA reads as TGTGCCAGCAGTGAAGCATCAGGAGGCTATGGCTACACCTTC.

This clonotype occurred a few times. V is TRBV20-1 and J is TRBJ2-5; weak D call: TRBD2 (5 bases). V lost 5 bases, J lost 2 bases, and 18 bases lay in between. The CDR3 is made up of 15 amino acids. Germline V lookup: CDR1 DFQATT, CDR2 SNEGSKA (reference sequence). CDR3 amino acids: CSAPNLDFAQETQYF. The CDR3 DNA reads TGCAGTGCTCCGAATTTGGACTTTGCACAAGAGACCCAGTACTTC.

J is TRBJ2-3 and V is TRBV20-1; 15 bases map to TRBD2. J lost 0 bases, V lost 4 bases, and 11 bases had no gene match. The V gene's germline CDR1 is DFQATT and CDR2 SNEGSKA (reference sequence). The CDR3 is 19 residues long. The CDR3 reads CSATGLAGGWKASTDTQYF. CDR3 nucleotides: TGCAGTGCTACAGGACTAGCGGGGGGGTGGAAGGCAAGCACAGATACGCAGTATTTT.

The chain has TRBV20-1 and TRBJ2-7; TRBD2 matches 9 bases. J was trimmed by 6 bases and V by 3 bases; bases with no gene match: 9. The V gene's germline CDR1 is DFQATT and CDR2 SNEGSKA (reference sequence). The CDR3 runs to 14 residues. Written as DNA, the CDR3 is TGCAGTGCTAGTAGTGGGACTAGCTCTATCGAGCAGTACTTC. Its protein is CSASSGTSSIEQYF.

CDR3 nucleotide sequence: TGTGCCAGCAGCCAAGATCTTGCCAGCGGGGGAACAATTCAGTACTTC. Its translation: CASSQDLASGGTIQYF. The chain combines TRBV4-2 with TRBJ2-4, with TRBD2 identical over 8 bases. The CDR3 runs to 16 residues. The germline CDR1 and CDR2 sequences are LGHNA and YNFKEQ. J gave up 10 bases and V 0 bases, and 11 bases lay outside the gene matches.

This clonotype was seen more than once but under ten times. This chain uses TRBV6-2 or TRBV6-3 with TRBJ2-5; D not certain. Trimming left V 5 bases short and J 5 bases short, with 6 bases between. This CDR3 is built from 11 residues. Per germline, CDR1 MNHEY and CDR2 SVGEGT. The CDR3 is CASSGFETQYF. The CDR3 DNA follows: TGTGCCAGCAGTGGATTCGAGACCCAGTACTTC.

This clonotype showed up just a few times. This sequence joins TRBV20-1 and TRBJ2-7, with D uncertain. From germline, CDR1 is DFQATT and CDR2 SNEGSKA (reference sequence). The CDR3 sequence is 15 residues long. Trimming left V 0 bases short and J 2 bases short, with 14 bases between. CDR3 bases: TGCAGTGCTAGAGATTATTACAGAGGAACCTACGAGCAGTACTTC. It specifies CSARDYYRGTYEQYF.

This clonotype was observed a few times. The chain couples TRBV4-2 to TRBJ2-5; 11 bases are shared with TRBD1. The ends lost 5 bases at V and 0 bases at J; junction bases unmatched: 14. Germline V CDR1 and CDR2: LGHNA, YNFKEQ. This CDR3 is 19 amino acids long. As DNA, the CDR3 is TGTGCCAGCAGCACCGACCGGGACAGGGGGTCCCGGTACCAAGAGACCCAGTACTTC. It codes for CASSTDRDRGSRYQETQYF.